This T cell receptor (beta chain) was sequenced during a study of CD4 T cells in relation to SARS-CoV-2 and coronaviruses. About the research overall: After 10 days of antigen culture, PBMC TCR beta CDR3s were sequenced. The restricting HLA molecule for shared crossreactive spike epitopes was mapped.

TCRdb's table, derived via immunoSEQ multiplex PCR, lists solely in-frame clones and lacks some. Of some 19,000 clones listed, 77% are singletons. The unexposed donors gave CD4+ T cells in about 2011-2018, prior to COVID-19. The cells were cultured for 10 days before CD4+ T cells were isolated. As cell numbers allowed, unexposed-donor CD4+ T cells faced SARS-CoV-2 S/N and four cold-coronavirus spikes. Half the medium was replaced with IL-2 medium on days 3 and 7. About this clone itself: Its antigen is not identified.

CDR3 length equals 13 residues. Trimming took 3 bases from V and 5 from J; bases not matched to a gene: 1. CDR1 is SEHNR and CDR2 is FQNEAQ in the germline V gene (reference sequence). This TCR derives from a human donor in good health. Material: CD4+ T cells from PBMCs, cultured in vitro. The rearrangement joins TRBV7-9 to TRBJ2-5; 9 bases match TRBD1. This CDR3 reads CASSFDRGETQYF. CDR3 sequence (DNA): TGTGCCAGCAGCTTCGACAGGGGGGAGACCCAGTACTTC.